The sequence of this T cell receptor beta chain was determined in a study of cytomegalovirus exposure and HLA in healthy donors. 13 Jbeta primers and 60 Vbeta primers were used for the PCR. The protocol was immunoSEQ multiplex PCR, while the TCRdb copy is restricted to in-frame clones and leaves out a portion. The table records some 180,000 clones, about four fifths of them present only once. Findings of the study overall: Fewer N-insertions (relative to the roughly 720-donor mean) were reportedly seen in an Asian-associated ancestry cluster in a later analysis.

Note on this clone: As yet, its antigen is unknown.

Sequencing was carried out using PBMCs. This receptor was obtained from a man aged 35 to 55 in good health and CMV-seronegative.

CDR3: CASSQQGANTEAFF. CDR3 nucleotides: TGTGCCAGCAGTCAACAGGGGGCGAACACTGAAGCTTTCTTT. This rearrangement joins TRBV2 to TRBJ1-1, with 9 bases matching TRBD1. CDR1 is SNHLY and CDR2 is FYNNEI in the germline V gene. This CDR3 has 14 amino acids. Unmatched junction bases numbered 2, after V lost 5 bases and J lost 1 base.